This passage covers 30 T cell receptor beta chains from one sample sequenced in a study of cytomegalovirus exposure and HLA in healthy donors. PCR used 60 Vbeta primers and 13 Jbeta primers. The protocol was immunoSEQ multiplex PCR, while the TCRdb copy is restricted to in-frame clones and leaves out a portion. The top ten hold 8.1% of the sample, which has around 50,000 clones, roughly 80% seen once. Input material: PBMCs. These receptors came from a young man in good health and CMV-seropositive.

This clone showed up just a few times. This chain's CDR3 is CASSLGQGRKQFF. The CDR3 nucleotides are TGTGCCAGCAGCTTAGGGCAGGGGAGAAAGCAGTTCTTC. V is TRBV7-2 and J is TRBJ2-1, with D tentatively TRBD1 (6 bases). The V end lost 1 base, the J end lost 11 bases, and 12 bases lay between the germline ends. CDR3 length: 13 amino acids. Germline CDR1 SGHTA, CDR2 FQGNSA.

This clone showed up just a few times. The chain employs TRBV6-4 and TRBJ1-1; D is uncertain. The CDR3 sequence is 13 residues long. V lost 3 bases and J 0 bases, leaving 5 bases between the germline ends. The germline V gene has CDR1 MRHNA and CDR2 SNTAGT. The CDR3 nucleotides read TGTGCCAGCAGTGAGTCCTTGAACACTGAAGCTTTCTTT. It specifies CASSESLNTEAFF.

J is TRBJ1-6 and V is TRBV6-5, with 7 bases aligning to TRBD1. The CDR3 runs to 12 residues. Losses at the gene ends were 7 bases for V and 14 bases for J; bases not matched to a gene: 8. The germline gives CDR1 MNHEY, CDR2 SVGAGI. Here the CDR3 DNA reads TGTGCCAGCAACGACAGGGCTAGCACCCTCCACTTT. It encodes CASNDRASTLHF.

Comment on this clone: Different DNA sequences within this sample yield the same CDR3. The rearrangement links TRBV6-4 to TRBJ1-6, with D maybe TRBD1 (6 bases). The germline V gene has CDR1 MRHNA and CDR2 SNTAGT. This CDR3 is 15 amino acids long. Trimming shortened V by 8 bases and J by 8 bases, and 19 bases separated the two germline ends. CDR3 sequence (DNA): TGTGCCAGCCGGAGCAGGTGGGACACCGATTCACCCCTCCACTTT. Translated, it gives CASRSRWDTDSPLHF.

The chain uses TRBV7-2 and TRBJ2-1; the match to TRBD2 covers 11 bases. The CDR3 loop spans 15 amino acids. CDR1 and CDR2 from the germline V gene are SGHTA and FQGNSA. V dropped 2 bases and J dropped 13; count of bases not matched to a gene: 10. Here the CDR3 DNA reads TGTGCCAGCAGCTTACGGGGTCTAGCGGGGGGTGAACAGTTCTTC. It encodes CASSLRGLAGGEQFF.

This chain joins TRBV6-5 and TRBJ2-5; 9 bases fit TRBD1. Trimming at V came to 0 bases and at J to 4 bases, leaving 3 bases not matched to a gene. The CDR3 has 15 amino acids. CDR1 is MNHEY, CDR2 SVGAGI, per germline. The CDR3 DNA reads as TGTGCCAGCAGTTACTCACAGGGGGCGGGAGAGACCCAGTACTTC. It translates to CASSYSQGAGETQYF.

V and J are TRBV5-1 and TRBJ2-7; 7 nucleotides line up with TRBD1. CDR1 is SGHRS and CDR2 is YFSETQ in the germline V gene. V was clipped by 1 base and J by 0 bases; unmatched bases: 1. CDR3 length: 14 residues. The CDR3 protein is CASSLWTGSYEQYF. The CDR3 DNA sequence: TGCGCCAGCAGCTTGTGGACAGGCTCCTACGAGCAGTACTTC.

V and J are TRBV6-1 and TRBJ2-1; 7 bases line up with TRBD1. V lost 7 bases, J lost 5 bases, and 8 bases stayed unmatched. The CDR3 is 14 amino acids. The germline CDR1 and CDR2 sequences are MNHNS and SASEGT. The CDR3 coding sequence is TGTGCCAGCAATTTTAGAGGGACAGACAATGAGCAGTTCTTC. Its translation: CASNFRGTDNEQFF.

The V gene is TRBV10-1, the J gene TRBJ1-1, with D possibly TRBD1 on 6 matching bases. V lost 4 bases and J 5 bases, leaving 14 bases between the germline ends. Germline CDR1 reads WNHNN; CDR2 reads SYGVQD (reference sequence). The CDR3 runs to 14 residues. The CDR3 DNA sequence: TGCGCCAGCAGTGGTGGAGCGAGGGGGACTGAAGCTTTCTTT. Its translation: CASSGGARGTEAFF.

The chain uses TRBV29-1 and TRBJ1-1; 7 nucleotides match TRBD1. This CDR3 spans 12 amino acids. V lost 2 bases, J lost 5 bases, and 2 bases stayed unmatched. Germline values: CDR1 SQVTM, CDR2 ANQGSEA. This chain's CDR3 is CSVEYRGTEAFF. As DNA, the CDR3 is TGCAGCGTTGAATACAGGGGAACTGAAGCTTTCTTT.

In its sample, this clone was seen a few times. This chain joins TRBV5-1 and TRBJ1-4; the D gene is possibly TRBD1 (5 bases). The CDR3 runs 14 residues. Germline CDR1 and CDR2: SGHRS and YFSETQ. The V end was cut by 4 bases, the J end by 8 bases, with 15 bases between. The CDR3 sequence is CASSVGQGGEKLFF. CDR3 DNA: TGCGCCAGCAGCGTCGGGCAGGGAGGCGAAAAACTGTTTTTT.

The chain couples TRBV6-6 to TRBJ1-6; D call uncertain. V shed 0 bases and J shed 6 bases, with 6 bases lying between them. The germline V gene has CDR1 MNHNY and CDR2 SVGAGI (reference sequence). This CDR3 has 14 amino acids. The CDR3 reads CASSYSIGNSPLHF. CDR3 DNA: TGTGCCAGCAGTTACTCGATCGGTAATTCACCCCTCCACTTT.

The chain links TRBV28 to TRBJ1-4, with TRBD1 matching 7 bases. V lost 6 bases to trimming and J lost 6 bases; unmatched junction nucleotides: 10. Germline V gene sequence: CDR1 MDHEN, CDR2 SYDVKM. CDR3 length equals 15 residues. The CDR3, as DNA: TGTGCCAGCAGAGGCGGGACAGAGCAATATGAAAAACTGTTTTTT. It translates to CASRGGTEQYEKLFF.

The gene calls are TRBV2 and TRBJ2-4, with 8 bases matching TRBD1. The CDR3 sequence is 20 residues long. Germline V CDR1 and CDR2: SNHLY, FYNNEI. V lost 8 bases and J lost 0; bases outside the gene matches: 21. The CDR3 spells CASLGQGTRLEDLAKNIQYF. CDR3 nucleotides: TGTGCCAGCCTCGGACAGGGAACAAGGCTTGAGGACTTAGCCAAAAACATTCAGTACTTC.

The CDR3: CASSVERGRTDTQYF. CDR3 DNA sequence: TGTGCCAGCAGCGTAGAGCGGGGGCGCACAGATACGCAGTATTTT. This sequence joins TRBV9 and TRBJ2-3; the match to TRBD2 covers 8 bases. Per the germline V gene, CDR1 is SGDLS and CDR2 is YYNGEE. V shed 0 bases, J shed 1 base, and the junction held 1 base outside the gene matches. This CDR3 contains 15 residues.

This clone was seen a few times. V usage is TRBV4-1 and J usage is TRBJ2-1; 8 bases match TRBD2. With 4 bases clipped from V and 4 bases from J, the junction kept 6 bases outside the gene matches. Germline values: CDR1 MGHRA, CDR2 YSYEKL. The CDR3 runs to 15 residues. The CDR3 DNA sequence: TGCGCCAGCAGCCCATGGACTAGCAGGTACAATGAGCAGTTCTTC. This sequence encodes CASSPWTSRYNEQFF.

This clone showed up just a few times. The rearrangement links TRBV6-5 to TRBJ1-6; a weak D match, TRBD1 (5 bases). CDR1 MNHEY and CDR2 SVGAGI come from the germline V gene. The CDR3 is 14 amino acids. Deletions cut 7 bases from V and 7 bases from J, with 14 bases between. In DNA form, the CDR3 reads TGTGCCAGCAACATCCGGGGGGGGAATTCACCCCTCCACTTT. This sequence encodes CASNIRGGNSPLHF.

The chain employs TRBV10-1 and TRBJ1-1; TRBD1 matches 7 bases. This CDR3 is 16 amino acids long. In germline, CDR1 is WNHNN, CDR2 SYGVQD (reference sequence). The V gene end was trimmed by 7 bases and the J gene end by 4 bases; junction bases not matched to a gene: 15. Written as DNA, the CDR3 is TGCGCCAGCATTCCCCCCTTGGGAGACAGGGCCACTGAAGCTTTCTTT. It translates to CASIPPLGDRATEAFF.

V and J are TRBV5-4 and TRBJ2-7; 7 nucleotides match TRBD2. The V and J ends lost 2 bases and 5 bases, in that order; junction bases with no gene match: 4. Germline-derived CDR1 and CDR2 are SGHNT and YYREEE (reference sequence). The CDR3 has 13 amino acids. CDR3 residues: CASSFREGNEQYF. CDR3 nucleotides: TGTGCCAGCAGCTTCAGGGAGGGGAACGAGCAGTACTTC.

The CDR3 DNA sequence: TGTGCCAGCAGCCAGGCTAGCGGAAGAACGAGCACAGATACGCAGTATTTT. The encoded protein is CASSQASGRTSTDTQYF. The gene calls are TRBV9 and TRBJ2-3; 7 positions match TRBD2. The length of the CDR3 is 17 residues. Germline V CDR1 and CDR2: SGDLS, YYNGEE. The trim removed 4 bases at V and 0 bases at J, leaving 11 bases unmatched.

The rearrangement uses TRBV2 and TRBJ1-2; D gene unclear. The CDR3 consists of 12 residues. The V gene's germline CDR1 is SNHLY and CDR2 FYNNEI. V lost 9 bases, J lost 5 bases, and 13 bases lay in between. The CDR3: CASELGGYGYTF. The CDR3 nucleotides are TGTGCCAGTGAACTAGGAGGTTATGGCTACACCTTC.

The chain combines TRBV9 with TRBJ2-1, with TRBD2 identical over 14 bases. CDR3 size: 19 residues. Germline V gives CDR1 SGDLS, CDR2 YYNGEE. With V trimmed by 0 bases and J by 3 bases, 8 bases remained unmatched. CDR3 coding DNA: TGTGCCAGCAGCGTAGGCCTGGGACTAGCGGGGGAGGTCTACAATGAGCAGTTCTTC. This encodes CASSVGLGLAGEVYNEQFF.

This rearrangement joins TRBV6-1 to TRBJ1-1; D gene unclear. The CDR3 loop spans 14 amino acids. V lost 3 bases and J lost 3, with 11 bases in between. The germline CDR1 and CDR2 sequences are MNHNS and SASEGT. CDR3 loop: CASSDPGGYTEAFF. The CDR3 DNA reads as TGTGCCAGCAGTGACCCCGGCGGATACACTGAAGCTTTCTTT.

The rearrangement joins TRBV13 to TRBJ2-5; D is possibly TRBD2 (7 bases). CDR3 length: 15 amino acids. The V and J ends lost 7 bases and 4 bases respectively, with 19 bases between them. Per the germline V gene, CDR1 is PRHDT and CDR2 is FYEKMQ (reference sequence). This CDR3 is CASTLGGGGIETQYF. In nucleotides, the CDR3 is TGTGCCAGCACCCTCGGTGGGGGGGGCATAGAGACCCAGTACTTC. The entire variable domain, with the rest obtained from reference TRBV13 and TRBJ2-5, is as follows: AAGVIQSPRHLIKEKRETATLKCYPIPRHDTVYWYQQGPGQDPQFLISFYEKMQSDKGSIPDRFSAQQFSDYHSELNMSSLELGDSALYFCASTLGGGGIETQYFGPGTRLLVL.

The rearrangement joins TRBV2 to TRBJ1-2; D is unclear. Germline V gene data show CDR1 as SNHLY and CDR2 as FYNNEI. CDR3 length: 13 amino acids. V lost 2 bases, J lost 7 bases, and 11 bases lay in between. This chain's CDR3 is CASSEKEPGGYTF. DNA of the CDR3: TGTGCCAGCAGTGAAAAGGAGCCCGGTGGCTACACCTTC.

This clone has just one count. The chain recombines TRBV11-2 with TRBJ1-1; D may be TRBD1 (6 bases). CDR3 length: 15 amino acids. Deletions cut 1 base from V and 4 bases from J, with 13 bases between. Germline V gene sequence: CDR1 SGHAT, CDR2 FQNNGV. The CDR3 is CASSLGVSRGTEAFF. DNA for the CDR3: TGTGCCAGCAGCTTAGGAGTTTCCAGGGGCACTGAAGCTTTCTTT.

This clone was observed a few times. The V gene is TRBV7-7, the J gene TRBJ2-2, with D hard to call. V dropped 5 bases and J dropped 7 bases, with 8 bases sitting between them. CDR3 length: 12 residues. Germline-derived CDR1 and CDR2 are SSHAT and FNYEAQ (reference sequence). This CDR3 is CASSPPFGELFF. Written as DNA, the CDR3 is TGTGCCAGCAGCCCTCCGTTCGGGGAGCTGTTTTTT. The full variable domain, rest sourced from reference TRBV7-7 and TRBJ2-2, is GAGVSQSPRYKVTKRGQDVTLRCDPISSHATLYWYQQALGQGPEFLTYFNYEAQPDKSGLPSDRFSAERPEGSISTLTIQRTEQRDSAMYRCASSPPFGELFFGEGSRLTVL.

The chain has TRBV19 and TRBJ1-5; TRBD1 is a possible D gene (5 bases). V lost 5 bases to trimming and J lost 11 bases, with 16 bases between them. The CDR3 is made up of 13 amino acids. CDR1 is LNHDA and CDR2 is SQIVND in the germline V gene (reference sequence). As DNA, the CDR3 is TGTGCCAGTAGTGGGGGGAAGCAGAAAGCCCAGCATTTT. Translating gives CASSGGKQKAQHF. The whole variable domain, filled in from reference TRBV19 and TRBJ1-5, reads DGGITQSPKYLFRKEGQNVTLSCEQNLNHDAMYWYRQDPGQGLRLIYYSQIVNDFQKGDIAEGYSVSREKKESFPLTVTSAQKNPTAFYLCASSGGKQKAQHFGDGTRLSIL.

The chain employs TRBV6-5 and TRBJ1-2, with 8 bases aligning to TRBD1. V was clipped by 4 bases and J by 6 bases; unmatched bases: 10. Germline V gene sequence: CDR1 MNHEY, CDR2 SVGAGI. The CDR3 is made up of 15 amino acids. CDR3 nucleotide sequence: TGTGCCAGCAGTTCCTTACCCGGACAGGGACATGGCTACACCTTC. Translation: CASSSLPGQGHGYTF.

CDR3 in amino acids: CASSPRLAGNLYEQYF. The CDR3 nucleotides read TGTGCCAGCAGCCCCCGACTAGCGGGGAACCTATACGAGCAGTACTTC. This sequence joins TRBV9 and TRBJ2-7, with TRBD2 matching over 11 bases. This CDR3 contains 16 residues. The V gene's germline CDR1 is SGDLS and CDR2 YYNGEE. V lost 4 bases to trimming and J lost 4 bases; unmatched junction nucleotides: 10.